This entry lists 20 T cell receptor beta chains sequenced from one sample in a study of CD8+ T cells in alopecia areata. In each case, RNA was isolated and then reverse transcribed into cDNA as the sequencing template. Some clones are missing from TCRdb's copy, which holds only in-frame ones; the method was immunoSEQ multiplex PCR. The table includes 100,000 to 150,000 clones, 49% detected once. This sample comprised CD8+ T cells sorted from blood, obtained at week 0. These receptors all come from a human donor with alopecia areata.

This clone occurred a few times. V gene TRBV15 combines with J gene TRBJ2-7; TRBD2 matches at 7 bases. With 0 bases clipped from V and 7 bases from J, the junction kept 9 bases outside the gene matches. CDR3 size: 15 residues. Germline V gene lookup returns CDR1 LNHNV and CDR2 YYDKDF (reference sequence). DNA for the CDR3: TGTGCCACCAGCAGAGAGCGGGGGAGTCGGGGAGAGCAGTACTTC. Encoded protein: CATSRERGSRGEQYF.

In its sample, this clone was seen a few times. V gene TRBV10-3 combines with J gene TRBJ1-1; the D gene is possibly TRBD1 (5 bases). The germline V and J ends were trimmed by 5 bases and 1 base, with 11 bases remaining between them. Germline CDR1 is ENHRY and CDR2 is SYGVKD. The CDR3 spans 14 residues. The chain's CDR3 is CAISTGRGNTEAFF. In DNA, the CDR3 is TGTGCCATCAGTACAGGAAGAGGGAACACTGAAGCTTTCTTT.

The chain links TRBV13 to TRBJ1-2, with 7 bases that match TRBD1. Unmatched junction bases numbered 10, after V lost 5 bases and J lost 7 bases. CDR1 and CDR2 from the germline V gene are PRHDT and FYEKMQ (reference sequence). This CDR3 is built from 14 residues. Here the CDR3 DNA reads TGTGCCAGCAGCCAAGACAGGGTAGGGTTTGGCTACACCTTC. This codes for CASSQDRVGFGYTF.

The chain carries TRBV6-5 and TRBJ2-5; 10 bases are a match to TRBD1. CDR1 is MNHEY, CDR2 SVGAGI, per germline. The CDR3 totals 16 residues. Germline trimming cut 0 bases from V and 6 bases from J; bases unmatched to any gene: 7. The DNA for the CDR3 is TGTGCCAGCAGTTACTCTAGGGGACAGGGGTGGAAGACCCAGTACTTC. Protein product: CASSYSRGQGWKTQYF.

This rearrangement joins TRBV11-2 to TRBJ2-1; D gene uncertain. CDR1 is SGHAT, CDR2 FQNNGV, per germline. Trimming shortened V by 1 base and J by 0 bases, and 10 bases separated the two germline ends. The CDR3 contains 16 residues. The CDR3 is CASSLAPLGSYNEQFF. In nucleotides, the CDR3 is TGTGCCAGCAGCTTAGCCCCTCTAGGCTCCTACAATGAGCAGTTCTTC. Based on the CDR3 plus reference TRBV11-2 and TRBJ2-1, the full variable domain is EAGVAQSPRYKIIEKRQSVAFWCNPISGHATLYWYQQILGQGPKLLIQFQNNGVVDDSQLPKDRFSAERLKGVDSTLKIQPAKLEDSAVYLCASSLAPLGSYNEQFFGPGTRLTVL.

A note on this clone: This sample also contains other DNA sequences that code for the same CDR3. V usage is TRBV9 and J usage is TRBJ2-7; unclear D gene. Trimming took 0 bases from V and 1 from J, leaving 5 bases between them. The germline V gene has CDR1 SGDLS and CDR2 YYNGEE. CDR3 length: 13 residues. The CDR3 protein is CASSVGSSYEQYF. CDR3 coding DNA: TGTGCCAGCAGCGTAGGAAGTTCCTACGAGCAGTACTTC.

The genes are TRBV7-6 and TRBJ1-1; D gene uncertain. CDR3 size: 13 residues. Looked up from germline, CDR1 is SGHVS and CDR2 is FNYEAQ. Trimming shortened V by 1 base and J by 3 bases, and 6 bases separated the two germline ends. This CDR3 reads CASSLEFHTEAFF. The CDR3 DNA follows: TGTGCCAGCAGCTTAGAATTCCACACTGAAGCTTTCTTT. The full variable domain, with the rest looked up from reference TRBV7-6 and TRBJ1-1, is GAGVSQSPRYKVTKRGQDVALRCDPISGHVSLYWYRQALGQGPEFLTYFNYEAQQDKSGLPNDRFSAERPEGSISTLTIQRTEQRDSAMYRCASSLEFHTEAFFGQGTRLTVV.

This chain links TRBV27 with TRBJ2-7; D is perhaps TRBD2 (5 bases). This CDR3 spans 12 amino acids. V lost 8 bases and J lost 5, with 13 bases in between. CDR1 and CDR2 (germline): MNHEY, SMNVEV (reference sequence). CDR3 nucleotide sequence: TGTGCCAGCTCTAGAGGAGGAGACGAGCAGTACTTC. Amino acids: CASSRGGDEQYF.

The V call is TRBV13, the J call TRBJ1-1; TRBD1 is a possible D gene (6 bases). Per the germline V gene, CDR1 is PRHDT and CDR2 is FYEKMQ (reference sequence). The ends were cut back, 4 bases at V and 4 bases at J, with 16 bases in the middle. The CDR3 is made up of 15 amino acids. DNA for the CDR3: TGTGCCAGCAGCTCAGGCCAGGGGCCGGGCACTGAAGCTTTCTTT. This codes for CASSSGQGPGTEAFF.

V usage is TRBV29-1 and J usage is TRBJ2-2; D gene ambiguous. With 7 bases removed from V and 7 bases from J, the gap between germline ends came to 10 bases. The CDR3 consists of 11 residues. CDR1 and CDR2 from the germline V gene are SQVTM and ANQGSEA. CDR3 nucleotides: TGCAGCGCTTCCCCCGGCGGGGAGCTGTTTTTT. Protein: CSASPGGELFF.

J is TRBJ2-7 and V is TRBV13, with 9 nucleotides matching TRBD1. Germline CDR1 is PRHDT and CDR2 is FYEKMQ (reference sequence). Trimming at V came to 6 bases and at J to 0 bases, leaving 9 bases not matched to a gene. The CDR3 runs to 16 residues. CDR3: CASSMIIQGASYEQYF. The CDR3 nucleotides are TGTGCCAGCAGTATGATCATACAGGGGGCCTCCTACGAGCAGTACTTC.

This chain connects TRBV6-5 to TRBJ1-4; D ambiguous. This CDR3 has 14 residues. Germline V lookup: CDR1 MNHEY, CDR2 SVGAGI. The germline V and J ends were trimmed by 4 bases and 8 bases, with 14 bases remaining between them. The CDR3, as DNA: TGTGCCAGCAGTTGGACGGTCGGGGAAGAAAAACTGTTTTTT. Amino acids: CASSWTVGEEKLFF.

The V call is TRBV4-1, the J call TRBJ2-5, with TRBD2 identical over 10 bases. The V and J ends lost 5 bases and 2 bases, in that order; junction bases with no gene match: 8. This CDR3 has 16 amino acids. Germline V gives CDR1 MGHRA, CDR2 YSYEKL. The CDR3 protein is CASSILAGEIQETQYF. The CDR3, as DNA: TGCGCCAGCAGCATTCTAGCGGGGGAGATTCAAGAGACCCAGTACTTC.

This clone was seen more than once but under ten times. The J gene is TRBJ2-5, the V gene TRBV13; the match to TRBD1 covers 7 bases. CDR1 and CDR2 (germline): PRHDT, FYEKMQ (reference sequence). The CDR3 spans 17 residues. Losses at the gene ends were 4 bases for V and 7 bases for J; bases not matched to a gene: 18. CDR3 sequence: CASSYGSGTVQGGTQYF. CDR3 sequence (DNA): TGTGCCAGCAGCTACGGATCCGGGACAGTCCAGGGTGGGACCCAGTACTTC.

The chain is built from TRBV4-1 and TRBJ2-7; D is perhaps TRBD2 (6 bases). Trimming took 0 bases from V and 1 from J, leaving 7 bases between them. CDR3 length equals 14 residues. From germline, CDR1 is MGHRA and CDR2 YSYEKL. CDR3 in DNA: TGCGCCAGCAGCCAAGAGCGGGGTTCCTACGAGCAGTACTTC. Its translation: CASSQERGSYEQYF.

The chain recombines TRBV30 with TRBJ1-1, with no clear D. The germline V gene has CDR1 GTSNPN and CDR2 SVGIG (reference sequence). V lost 3 bases and J lost 5, with 10 bases in between. CDR3 size: 12 residues. CDR3 loop: CAWRAWGTEAFF. The CDR3 bases are TGTGCCTGGAGGGCGTGGGGAACTGAAGCTTTCTTT. Full variable domain (outside the CDR3, taken from reference TRBV30 and TRBJ1-1): SQTIHQWPATLVQPVGSPLSLECTVEGTSNPNLYWYRQAAGRGLQLLFYSVGIGQISSEVPQNLSASRPQDRQFILSSKKLLLSDSGFYLCAWRAWGTEAFFGQGTRLTVV.

This clone was observed a handful of times. Other nucleotide sequences from this sample produce the same CDR3. The chain combines TRBV6-5 with TRBJ2-7; 8 positions agree with TRBD1. With V trimmed by 0 bases and J by 3 bases, 1 base remained unmatched. The CDR3 contains 14 residues. In germline, CDR1 is MNHEY, CDR2 SVGAGI. This CDR3 reads CASSYSDRGYEQYF. CDR3 bases: TGTGCCAGCAGTTACTCCGACAGGGGCTACGAGCAGTACTTC.

This chain joins TRBV27 and TRBJ2-3; 13 nucleotides align to TRBD2. CDR3 size: 15 residues. V was clipped by 2 bases and J by 7 bases; unmatched bases: 3. The germline V gene encodes CDR1 MNHEY and CDR2 SMNVEV (reference sequence). CDR3 in amino acids: CASSLGTSGVHTQYF. As DNA, the CDR3 is TGTGCCAGCAGTTTAGGGACTAGCGGGGTTCATACGCAGTATTTT.

This chain uses TRBV6-6 with TRBJ2-2, with a weak D call TRBD2 (5 bases). Germline V CDR1 and CDR2: MNHNY, SVGAGI (reference sequence). This CDR3 region has 12 residues. V dropped 10 bases and J dropped 3 bases, with 9 bases sitting between them. The CDR3 sequence is CATGGYTGELFF. The DNA for the CDR3 is TGTGCCACCGGAGGATACACCGGGGAGCTGTTTTTT.

This clone was counted a few times. This chain links TRBV5-5 with TRBJ2-2; D remains unclear. Trimming took 4 bases from V and 3 from J, leaving 13 bases between them. Germline V gene sequence: CDR1 SGHKS, CDR2 YYEKEE (reference sequence). The CDR3 is 15 residues long. The chain's CDR3 is CASSLKGRDTGELFF. For the CDR3, the DNA is TGTGCCAGCAGCCTAAAAGGACGGGACACCGGGGAGCTGTTTTTT.